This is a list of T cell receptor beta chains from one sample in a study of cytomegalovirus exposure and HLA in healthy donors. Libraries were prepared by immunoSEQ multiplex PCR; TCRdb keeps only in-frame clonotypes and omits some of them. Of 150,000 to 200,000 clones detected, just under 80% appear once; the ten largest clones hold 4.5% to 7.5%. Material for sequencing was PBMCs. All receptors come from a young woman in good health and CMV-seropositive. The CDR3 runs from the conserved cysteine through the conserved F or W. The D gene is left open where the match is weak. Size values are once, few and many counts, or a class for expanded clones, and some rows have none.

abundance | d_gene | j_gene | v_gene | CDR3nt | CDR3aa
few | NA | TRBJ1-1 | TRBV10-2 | TGCGCCAGCAGTTACGGGACTTCGAGCACTGAAGCTTTCTTT | CASSYGTSSTEAFF
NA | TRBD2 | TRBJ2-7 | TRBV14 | TGTGCCAGCAGCCAAATAGCGGGAGGCTACGAGCAGTACTTC | CASSQIAGGYEQYF
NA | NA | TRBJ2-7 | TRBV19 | TGTGCCAGTAGGGCGGACAGCCGCCCCTACGAGCAGTACTTC | CASRADSRPYEQYF
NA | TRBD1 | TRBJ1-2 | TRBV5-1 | TGCGCCAGCAGCTTGGAGGTTGACAGGGGAGTTTACGGCTACACCTTC | CASSLEVDRGVYGYTF
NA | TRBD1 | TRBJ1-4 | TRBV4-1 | TGCGCCAGCAGCCAGAACGACAGGGCCGGCGGTGAAAAACTGTTTTTT | CASSQNDRAGGEKLFF
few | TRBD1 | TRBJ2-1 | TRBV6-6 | TGTGCCAGCAGTTCCCCCGGACAGGGTACAAATGAGCAGTTCTTC | CASSSPGQGTNEQFF
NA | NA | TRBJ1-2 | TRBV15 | TGTGCCACCAGCAGAGGAGGGCCCCTATATGGCTACACCTTC | CATSRGGPLYGYTF
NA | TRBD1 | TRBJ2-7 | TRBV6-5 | TGTGCCAGCAGCCGGACAGGGTCTGGCTACGAGCAGTACTTC | CASSRTGSGYEQYF
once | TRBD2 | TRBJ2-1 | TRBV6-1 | TGTGCCAGCAGTGGCAAAAGGACTAGCGCCTACAATGAGCAGTTCTTC | CASSGKRTSAYNEQFF
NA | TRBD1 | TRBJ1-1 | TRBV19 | TGTGCCAGTAAGGAGGGGGCGGGGACTGAAGCTTTCTTT | CASKEGAGTEAFF
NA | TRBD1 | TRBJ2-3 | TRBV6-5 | TGTGCCAGCAGTTACCGAGAACCAGGGGGAGATACGCAGTATTTT | CASSYREPGGDTQYF
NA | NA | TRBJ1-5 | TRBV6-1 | TGTGCCAGCAGTAGTCTGGCCAATCAGCCCCAGCATTTT | CASSSLANQPQHF
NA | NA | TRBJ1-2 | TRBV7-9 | TGTGCCAGCAGCTTAGACAGGGCAGGGAACTATGGCTACACCTTC | CASSLDRAGNYGYTF
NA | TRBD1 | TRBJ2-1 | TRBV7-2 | TGTGCCAGCAGCCCTCGGGACAGGGGGTGGGATGAGCAGTTCTTC | CASSPRDRGWDEQFF
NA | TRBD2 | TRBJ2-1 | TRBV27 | TGTGCCAGCATCAAGTGGGGCGGGAGGGCCAACTACAATGAGCAGTTCTTC | CASIKWGGRANYNEQFF
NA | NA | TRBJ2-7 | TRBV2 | TGTGCCAGCAGTGCGTCGTTTGAGCAGTACTTC | CASSASFEQYF
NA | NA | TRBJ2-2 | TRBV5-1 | TGCGCCAGCAGCTCCGGACAGCCCGGGGAGCTGTTTTTT | CASSSGQPGELFF
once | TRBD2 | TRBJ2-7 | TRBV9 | TGTGCCAGCAGCGTAGCTCTCGGGAGGGATTACGAGCAGTACTTC | CASSVALGRDYEQYF
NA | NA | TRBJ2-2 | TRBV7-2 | TGTGCCAGCAGCAGATGGCCCGGGGAGCTGTTTTTT | CASSRWPGELFF
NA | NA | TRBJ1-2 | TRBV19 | TGTGCCAGTAGTATAGCCGCGACAGCCCCCTATGGCTACACCTTC | CASSIAATAPYGYTF
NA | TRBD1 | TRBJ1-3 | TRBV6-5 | TGTGCCAGCAGCGCCGACAGGGCAGGAAACACCATATATTTT | CASSADRAGNTIYF
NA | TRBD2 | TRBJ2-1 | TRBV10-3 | TGTGCCATCAGTCCTAGCGGGATCGCCTACAATGAGCAGTTCTTC | CAISPSGIAYNEQFF
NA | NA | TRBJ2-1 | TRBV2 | TGTGCCACCAACCCCGGAGGGTCCTACAATGAGCAGTTCTTC | CATNPGGSYNEQFF
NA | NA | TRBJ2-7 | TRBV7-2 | TGTGCCAGCAGCTTAGAGGCGGGGCCAAACTACGAGCAGTACTTC | CASSLEAGPNYEQYF
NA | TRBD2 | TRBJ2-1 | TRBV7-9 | TGTGCCAGCAGCGCCGGGACTAGCAAATACAATGAGCAGTTCTTC | CASSAGTSKYNEQFF
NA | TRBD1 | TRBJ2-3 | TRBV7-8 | TGTGCCAGCAGCAATCGACAGGGTAGCACAGATACGCAGTATTTT | CASSNRQGSTDTQYF
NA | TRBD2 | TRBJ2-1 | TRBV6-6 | TGTGCCAGCAGCCTAACTAGCGGGAGCAATGAGCAGTTCTTC | CASSLTSGSNEQFF
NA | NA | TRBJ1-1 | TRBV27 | TGTGCCAGCAGCTTTAATGAACCAGGGTGGACTGAAGCTTTCTTT | CASSFNEPGWTEAFF
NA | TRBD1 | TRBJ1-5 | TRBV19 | TGTGCCAGTAGTCCTTTAGGGACAGCACCAAATCAGCCCCAGCATTTT | CASSPLGTAPNQPQHF
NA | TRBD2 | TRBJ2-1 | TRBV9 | TGTGCCAGCAGCGTAGCTAGCGGGTCGTTAAGTGAGCAGTTCTTC | CASSVASGSLSEQFF
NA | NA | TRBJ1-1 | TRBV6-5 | TGTGCCAGCAGCCGCCCAACGCACGGGAACACTGAAGCTTTCTTT | CASSRPTHGNTEAFF
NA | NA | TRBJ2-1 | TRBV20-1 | TGCAGTGCTAGAGGTAACAATGAGCAGTTCTTC | CSARGNNEQFF
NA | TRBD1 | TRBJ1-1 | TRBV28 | TGTGCCAGCAGACTACAGGGGTTTCCGGCTTTCTTT | CASRLQGFPAFF
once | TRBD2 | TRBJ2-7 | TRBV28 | TGTGCCAGCAGTGATATCGGGACTAGCCGCTACGAGCAGTACTTC | CASSDIGTSRYEQYF
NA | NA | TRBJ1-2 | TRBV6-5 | TGTGCCAGCAGTTACAGGCAGGGTGGCTACACCTTC | CASSYRQGGYTF
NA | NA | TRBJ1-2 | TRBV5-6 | TGTGCCAGCAGCTTAAGACAGAGCCTCTATGGCTACACCTTC | CASSLRQSLYGYTF
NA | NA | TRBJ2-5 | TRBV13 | TGTGCCAGCAGCCTCCGACAGCCTCAAGAGACCCAGTACTTC | CASSLRQPQETQYF
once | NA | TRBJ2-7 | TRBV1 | TGCACCAGCAGCCAAGATCTTGTGGCAGGGTGTCGCTACGAGCAGTACTTC | CTSSQDLVAGCRYEQYF
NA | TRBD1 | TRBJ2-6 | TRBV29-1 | TGCAGCGTCGGAAAGACAGGGCCAGGGGCCAACGTCCTGACTTTC | CSVGKTGPGANVLTF
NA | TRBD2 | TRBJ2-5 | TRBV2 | TGTGCCAGCAGTGAGTTAACTAGCGGGCCCGCGAGGGAGACCCAGTACTTC | CASSELTSGPARETQYF
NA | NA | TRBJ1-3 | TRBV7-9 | TGTGCCAGCAGCTTCCAACAACACAGGGTTTCTGGAAACACCATATATTTT | CASSFQQHRVSGNTIYF
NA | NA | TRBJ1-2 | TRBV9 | TGTGCCAGCAGCGTAGCTGGCGGAGGCTACACCTTC | CASSVAGGGYTF
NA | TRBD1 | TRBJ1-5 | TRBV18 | TGTGCCAGCTCCCTTGGACAGGGCAGCCCCTTTAATCAGCCCCAGCATTTT | CASSLGQGSPFNQPQHF
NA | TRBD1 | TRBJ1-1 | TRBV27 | TGTGCCAGCAGTCCGCGACAGGGGGCAGGTGTCACTGAAGCTTTCTTT | CASSPRQGAGVTEAFF
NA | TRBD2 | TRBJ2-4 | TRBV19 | TGTGCCAGTAAATGGGGGGGACCGAGGGACATTCAGTACTTC | CASKWGGPRDIQYF
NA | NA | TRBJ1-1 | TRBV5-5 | TGTGCCAGCAGCATATGGAACACTGAAGCTTTCTTT | CASSIWNTEAFF
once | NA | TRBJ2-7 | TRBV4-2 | TGTGCCAGCAGCCAAACAGCAAGTCGTAGATCATACGAGCAGTACTTC | CASSQTASRRSYEQYF
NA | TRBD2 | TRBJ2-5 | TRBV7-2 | TGTGCCAGCAGCCCCGACGGGGGGGGGCTCGGAGAGACCCAGTACTTC | CASSPDGGGLGETQYF
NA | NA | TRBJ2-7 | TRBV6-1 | TGTGCCAGCAGTGAACCAGGGGCCTCCGGGCACGAGCAGTACTTC | CASSEPGASGHEQYF
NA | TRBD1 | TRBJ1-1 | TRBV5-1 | TGCGCCAGCAGCTTGGGGCAGGGGGCTGGAGCTTTCTTT | CASSLGQGAGAFF
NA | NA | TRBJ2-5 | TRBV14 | TGTGCCAGCAGTCGGTTAGGGGGATCTCACGGGGCCCAGTACTTC | CASSRLGGSHGAQYF
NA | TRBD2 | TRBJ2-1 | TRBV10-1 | TGCGCCAGCACGATGACTAGCGGGAGTTTGGGCAATGAGCAGTTCTTC | CASTMTSGSLGNEQFF
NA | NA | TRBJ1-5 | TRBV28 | TGTGCCAGCAGCTCGGGGGAGTCCGGGATCCCCCCCCAGCATTTT | CASSSGESGIPPQHF
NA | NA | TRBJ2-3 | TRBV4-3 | TGCGCCAGCAGCCGTTCCCCCGGCGACAGGTCCGCAGATACGCAGTATTTT | CASSRSPGDRSADTQYF
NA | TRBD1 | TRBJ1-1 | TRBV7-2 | TGTGCCAGCAGCTATTCCCGGGACAGGGTTCTCGGAGCTTTCTTT | CASSYSRDRVLGAFF
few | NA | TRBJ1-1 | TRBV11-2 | TGTGCCAGCAGCTTAGAAGTCAGGGGAACGGTGAACACTGAAGCTTTCTTT | CASSLEVRGTVNTEAFF
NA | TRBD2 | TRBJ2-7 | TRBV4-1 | TGCGCCAGCAGCCAAGATGGGGGGGCCTACGAGCAGTACTTC | CASSQDGGAYEQYF
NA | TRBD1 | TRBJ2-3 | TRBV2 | TGTGCCAGTGACAGGGGGCCTACTTATACGCAGTATTTT | CASDRGPTYTQYF